This passage covers 14 T cell receptor beta chains from one sample sequenced in a study of control samples from healthy donors and cancer patients. TCRdb's table, derived via immunoSEQ multiplex PCR, lists solely in-frame clones and lacks some. The sample shows about 82,000 clones, 75% to 90% of them seen only once. Sample: blood. The receptors stem from a man aged 50 or older in good health.

The chain carries TRBV5-1 and TRBJ1-6, with D possibly TRBD1 on 5 matching bases. Germline CDR1 is SGHRS and CDR2 is YFSETQ. The CDR3 is made up of 15 amino acids. Trimming pared 1 base from V and 7 bases from J, leaving 12 bases between. The CDR3: CASSLQPGGNSPLHF. Written as DNA, the CDR3 is TGCGCCAGCAGCTTGCAACCGGGGGGAAATTCACCCCTCCACTTT.

In its sample, this clone is medium-sized. The chain employs TRBV15 and TRBJ2-7; 7 bases line up with TRBD1. The CDR3 contains 14 residues. The V gene end was trimmed by 4 bases and the J gene end by 5 bases; junction bases not matched to a gene: 8. Germline lookup yields CDR1 LNHNV and CDR2 YYDKDF (reference sequence). The CDR3 DNA reads as TGTGCCACCAGCACTGAATTAGGGGGCCACGAGCAGTACTTC. This codes for CATSTELGGHEQYF.

The chain carries TRBV6-5 and TRBJ1-5; 7 bases are shared with TRBD1. This CDR3 comprises 15 residues. Unmatched junction bases numbered 3, after V lost 4 bases and J lost 0 bases. The germline CDR1 and CDR2 sequences are MNHEY and SVGAGI. Here the CDR3 reads CASSSGQASNQPQHF. CDR3 bases: TGTGCCAGCAGTTCCGGACAGGCTAGCAATCAGCCCCAGCATTTT.

The chain recombines TRBV19 with TRBJ1-5; 7 bases match TRBD1. The V gene's germline CDR1 is LNHDA and CDR2 SQIVND (reference sequence). The V gene end was trimmed by 3 bases and the J gene end by 0 bases; junction bases not matched to a gene: 8. The CDR3 is made up of 17 amino acids. The CDR3 spells CASSISRGQDSNQPQHF. The DNA of the CDR3 is TGTGCCAGTAGTATTTCCCGCGGACAGGATAGCAATCAGCCCCAGCATTTT.

The V gene is TRBV27, the J gene TRBJ2-5, with no clear D. The germline V gene encodes CDR1 MNHEY and CDR2 SMNVEV (reference sequence). CDR3 size: 14 residues. Deletions cut 5 bases from V and 1 base from J, with 11 bases between. The CDR3: CASSPRYVQETQYF. The CDR3 bases are TGTGCCAGCAGTCCCCGTTACGTCCAAGAGACCCAGTACTTC.

CDR3 sequence (DNA): TGTGCCAGCTCAACGACTTGGGACAACACTGAAGCTTTCTTT. It translates to CASSTTWDNTEAFF. The chain joins TRBV18 to TRBJ1-1, with D perhaps TRBD1 (5 bases). The length of the CDR3 is 14 residues. In germline, CDR1 is KGHSH, CDR2 LQKENI. The ends were cut back, 5 bases at V and 2 bases at J, with 12 bases in the middle.

The chain recombines TRBV5-1 with TRBJ1-5; D may be TRBD1 (5 bases). Trimming stripped 0 bases from V and 0 bases from J, with 7 bases between. The CDR3 covers 15 residues. Germline V gives CDR1 SGHRS, CDR2 YFSETQ. CDR3 bases: TGCGCCAGCAGCTTGGGACAGCCTAGCAATCAGCCCCAGCATTTT. Protein sequence: CASSLGQPSNQPQHF.

The V gene is TRBV30, the J gene TRBJ2-2, with D unresolved. Trimming took off 3 bases at V and 0 bases at J, with 2 bases between the two ends. This CDR3 is built from 12 residues. In germline, CDR1 is GTSNPN, CDR2 SVGIG (reference sequence). As DNA, the CDR3 is TGTGCCTGGAGGGCGAACACCGGGGAGCTGTTTTTT. Protein sequence: CAWRANTGELFF.

The V gene is TRBV14, the J gene TRBJ2-5; D gene uncertain. There are 18 residues in the CDR3. Germline V gives CDR1 SGHDN, CDR2 FVKESK. With 5 bases removed from V and 2 bases from J, the gap between germline ends came to 24 bases. CDR3 sequence: CASSAIGRAAKGQETQYF. The CDR3, as DNA: TGTGCCAGCAGCGCAATCGGCCGGGCGGCGAAAGGACAAGAGACCCAGTACTTC.

CDR3 sequence: CASSSVAGGLYEQYF. The CDR3 bases are TGTGCCAGCAGCTCCGTAGCGGGGGGCCTCTACGAGCAGTACTTC. The gene calls are TRBV7-2 and TRBJ2-7; TRBD2 aligns across 10 bases. J gave up 3 bases and V 4 bases, and 6 bases lay outside the gene matches. The CDR3 is made up of 15 amino acids. The germline V gene has CDR1 SGHTA and CDR2 FQGNSA.

The chain combines TRBV10-3 with TRBJ2-3, with unresolved D. CDR1 and CDR2 (germline): ENHRY, SYGVKD. CDR3 size: 14 residues. The V and J ends lost 3 bases and 5 bases respectively, with 12 bases between them. The CDR3: CAISDPRRQDTQYF. Written as DNA, the CDR3 is TGTGCCATCAGTGACCCCAGAAGACAAGATACGCAGTATTTT.

The V call is TRBV12-5, the J call TRBJ1-4; 7 bases align to TRBD1. Germline assignment: CDR1 LGHNT and CDR2 FRNRAP. The CDR3 consists of 16 residues. V shed 4 bases, J shed 3 bases, and the junction held 8 bases outside the gene matches. CDR3 sequence reads: CASGSPAGTANEKLFF. The CDR3 DNA sequence: TGTGCTAGTGGTTCCCCCGCCGGGACAGCTAATGAAAAACTGTTTTTT.

The V and J genes are TRBV5-1 and TRBJ2-3, with D possibly matching TRBD2 (6 bases). The CDR3 consists of 15 residues. Germline V CDR1 and CDR2: SGHRS, YFSETQ. Trimming cost V 1 base and J 4 bases, with 13 bases left between them. The CDR3 here is CASSLLGTHADTQYF. The CDR3 DNA reads as TGCGCCAGCAGCTTGTTGGGGACTCACGCAGATACGCAGTATTTT.

This clone was recorded only once. V is TRBV6-5 and J is TRBJ2-7; D unresolved. CDR3 size: 14 residues. V dropped 5 bases and J dropped 0 bases, with 11 bases sitting between them. Per the germline V gene, CDR1 is MNHEY and CDR2 is SVGAGI. The DNA for the CDR3 is TGTGCCAGCAGTCTAGATCGGAACTCCTACGAGCAGTACTTC. As protein: CASSLDRNSYEQYF.